This T cell receptor beta chain originates from a study of T-cell reconstitution after alpha-beta-depleted transplantation in children (dated by TCRdb to about 2016). Regarding the complete study: Using TCR repertoire profiling, the study quantitatively followed how T-cell immune reconstitution unfolded in children after TCRalphabeta/CD19-depleted allogeneic hematopoietic cell transplantation.

The library was built by means of PCR. Reads for this sample came from an Illumina HiSeq 2500. To normalize quantification of the TCRbeta repertoire, the TCR libraries were built with molecular barcoding that relied on unique molecular identifiers. TCRdb cleaned the public reads at Q25 with fastp, built clones with MiXCR and kept in-frame beta chains. Rows with a matching CDR3 protein are joined into one entry that keeps the most common DNA and genes. The sample yields around 600,000 distinct CDR3 sequences; about 23% were counted once. The top ten clones comprise 11% to 15% of the sample. Summary of the overall study and its limitations: Over subsequent months, a decline in hyperexpanded clone frequencies was noted, and after one year, T-cell counts and TCRbeta diversity were mostly ascribed to newly produced T cells. In some patients, high TCRbeta diversity at day 60 was attributed to recipient T cells and intrathymic progenitors that had survived conditioning. Apparently early alphabetaT-cell count recovery about two months after transplant reportedly relied on only several hundred rapidly expanded clones derived from non-depleted graft cells.

From cysteine to phenylalanine, the CDR3 is 12 amino acids long. Only CDR3 DNA is held: 36 bases, read in frame from base 1. At the junction V is shortened by 4 bases and J by 6 bases, with 11 bases in between. Taken from the germline V gene (reference sequence), the CDR1 and CDR2 loops are DFQATT and SNEGSKA. The treatment or condition label on this specimen signifies: allogeneic hematopoietic cell transplantation with graft depleted of TCRalphabeta T cells and CD19 B cells. Transplant recipients were children who received TCRalphabeta/CD19-depleted allogeneic hematopoietic cell grafts. The table lists this clonotype with many counts. It lacks a known antigen. There are no base qualities to consult, and no much larger clone falls within one base.

This specimen consisted of PBMCs, mostly from graft donor cells, obtained 360 days after TCRalphabeta/CD19-depleted stem cell transplant. This sequence was found in a boy under three years old who had a stem cell transplant for acute myeloid leukemia, so the T cells may come from the graft donor. The chain was built from TRBV20-1 and TRBJ2-3; the D gene is not confidently resolved. The CDR3 amino acid sequence is: CSAKEVWDTQYF. The DNA is TGCAGTGCTAAGGAAGTATGGGATACGCAGTATTTT.